The clone carrying this TCR beta chain was observed a few times. Its antigen remains unknown. The data originate from a study of T cell responses to AZD1222 COVID-19 vaccine. Study-wide findings and caveats: Donors, mostly white British, included more females; clonal diversity was possibly underestimated. Repertoire samples came only from after the peak T cell response. Targeting of unmutated variant regions was reportedly seen in nearly half of spike-specific TCRs. Breadth and depth of Spike-specific TCRs rose after two AZD1222 doses.

The data were produced by immunoSEQ multiplex PCR, yet TCRdb's version contains in-frame clones alone and is incomplete. The sample consists of roughly 81,000 clones, 75% to 90% of them appearing once. The receptor comes from an adult in good health. The sample here was peripheral blood, taken on day 0 of AZD1222 vaccination.

The CDR3 bases are TGTGCCAGTAGTATAGGAGAAACAGATACGCAGTATTTT. It is translated as CASSIGETDTQYF. The V call is TRBV19, the J call TRBJ2-3, with D uncertain. The CDR3 is 13 amino acids. With 1 base removed from V and 3 bases from J, the gap between germline ends came to 5 bases. In germline, CDR1 is LNHDA, CDR2 SQIVND (reference sequence).